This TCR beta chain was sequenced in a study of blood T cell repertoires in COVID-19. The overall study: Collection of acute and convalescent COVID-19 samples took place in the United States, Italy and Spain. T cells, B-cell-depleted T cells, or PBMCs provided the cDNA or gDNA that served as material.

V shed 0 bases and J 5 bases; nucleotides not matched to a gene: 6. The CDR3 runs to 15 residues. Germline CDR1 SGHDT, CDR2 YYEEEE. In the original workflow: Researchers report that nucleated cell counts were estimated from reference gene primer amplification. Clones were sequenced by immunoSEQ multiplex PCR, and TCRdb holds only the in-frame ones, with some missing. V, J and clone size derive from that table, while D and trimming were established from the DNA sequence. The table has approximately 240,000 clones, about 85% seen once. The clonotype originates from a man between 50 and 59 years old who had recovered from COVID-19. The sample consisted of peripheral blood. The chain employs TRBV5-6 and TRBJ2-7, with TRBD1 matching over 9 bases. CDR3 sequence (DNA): TGTGCCAGCAGCTTGGGGGACAGGGATAACAACGAGCAGTACTTC. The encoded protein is CASSLGDRDNNEQYF.